This TCR beta chain was sequenced in a study of blood T cell repertoires in COVID-19. With 0 bases removed from V and 8 bases from J, the gap between germline ends came to 13 bases. The CDR3 is 14 amino acids. Germline assignment: CDR1 MNHNY and CDR2 SVGAGI (reference sequence). The table came from immunoSEQ multiplex PCR; TCRdb's copy has only in-frame clones and leaves some out. Altogether more than 150,000 clones are present, around 73% being singletons, with the ten largest covering about 18%. This chain joins TRBV6-6 and TRBJ1-2, with D perhaps matching TRBD1 (5 bases). The sequence came from a woman aged 45-59 years who had recovered from COVID-19. Sequenced: PBMCs or T cells enriched from blood (not recorded which). CDR3: CASSYSGGVEGYTF. Written as DNA, the CDR3 is TGTGCCAGCAGTTACTCGGGAGGGGTGGAGGGCTACACCTTC.